Listed here are 32 T cell receptor beta chains from one sample, sequenced in a study of OX40 agonist ivuxolimab in advanced cancers. Libraries were constructed by the immunoSEQ multiplex PCR assay. The immuneACCESS repertoire file appears here via TCRdb, limited to in-frame rearrangements. These files lack a portion of the clones; in checked studies, under half of the deficit traces to unresolved V genes, and the cause of the others is not known. The sample table records tens of thousands of clones; 70% to 90% of these occur just once. Around 6% of the sample lies in the top ten. This material consisted of CD4+ or CD8+ T cells sorted from blood, taken in a trial of the OX40 agonist ivuxolimab. These receptors were collected from an adult with an advanced solid tumor such as melanoma, head and neck, liver or kidney cancer.

The chain uses TRBV10-3 and TRBJ1-1; 9 nucleotides agree with TRBD1. The CDR3 totals 17 residues. V gave up 0 bases and J gave up 4 bases; unmatched junction bases: 9. Looked up from germline, CDR1 is ENHRY and CDR2 is SYGVKD. CDR3 protein: CAISESGTGIKGTEAFF. The CDR3 DNA follows: TGTGCCATCAGTGAGTCAGGGACAGGGATAAAGGGCACTGAAGCTTTCTTT.

This clone was seen only once. This chain connects TRBV6-6 to TRBJ1-1; possible D gene TRBD1, 6 bases. CDR3 length: 12 amino acids. V lost 6 bases and J lost 5, with 10 bases in between. Germline V gene sequence: CDR1 MNHNY, CDR2 SVGAGI (reference sequence). CDR3 protein: CASSRGQTEAFF. CDR3 nucleotide sequence: TGTGCCAGCAGCCGAGGACAGACTGAAGCTTTCTTT.

The chain is built from TRBV30 and TRBJ1-1; 10 bases are a match to TRBD1. V lost 2 bases and J lost 5; bases outside the gene matches: 14. This CDR3 comprises 17 residues. In germline, CDR1 is GTSNPN, CDR2 SVGIG (reference sequence). CDR3 region: CAWSPGDRGRWITEAFF. The CDR3 DNA follows: TGTGCCTGGAGTCCAGGGGACAGGGGTCGTTGGATTACTGAAGCTTTCTTT.

This clone has only a few counts. This chain links TRBV4-2 with TRBJ1-5; D ambiguous. CDR3 length: 13 residues. Germline CDR1 LGHNA, CDR2 YNFKEQ. V lost 3 bases, J lost 7 bases, and 10 bases lay in between. CDR3 region: CASSHASGQPQHF. In nucleotides, the CDR3 is TGTGCCAGCAGCCATGCTTCGGGGCAGCCCCAGCATTTT.

The chain is built from TRBV9 and TRBJ1-6; 7 nucleotides match TRBD1. J gave up 8 bases and V 5 bases, and 13 bases lay outside the gene matches. CDR3 size: 16 residues. Germline V gene lookup returns CDR1 SGDLS and CDR2 YYNGEE. The CDR3 DNA reads TGTGCCAGCAGTCATGGACAGGCCGGAGGGTATTCACCCCTCCACTTT. Encoded protein: CASSHGQAGGYSPLHF.

The chain links TRBV19 to TRBJ2-7, with D perhaps TRBD1 or TRBD2 (6 bases each). Trimming shortened V by 8 bases and J by 6 bases, and 8 bases separated the two germline ends. In germline, CDR1 is LNHDA, CDR2 SQIVND (reference sequence). This CDR3 spans 10 amino acids. The CDR3 region is CASGGREQYF. In nucleotides, the CDR3 is TGTGCCAGTGGGGGGCGCGAGCAGTACTTC.

This chain uses TRBV21-1 with TRBJ2-2. TRBV21-1 represents a pseudogene. This CDR3 contains 13 residues. The CDR3 loop reads CAVFRGNTGELFF. For the CDR3, the DNA is TGTGCTGTATTCCGTGGTAACACCGGGGAGCTGTTTTTT.

This rearrangement joins TRBV7-8 to TRBJ1-5, with D unclear. The CDR3 length is 17 residues. Germline-derived CDR1 and CDR2 are SGHVS and FQNEAQ. V was pared by 5 bases and J by 0 bases, with 17 bases between. In nucleotides, the CDR3 is TGTGCCAGCAGCAAAAAGGCGCAGGATTATAGCAATCAGCCCCAGCATTTT. Translation gives CASSKKAQDYSNQPQHF. The full variable domain, its missing parts supplied by reference TRBV7-8 and TRBJ1-5, is GAGVSQSPRYKVAKRGQDVALRCDPISGHVSLFWYQQALGQGPEFLTYFQNEAQLDKSGLPSDRFFAERPEGSVSTLKIQRTQQEDSAVYLCASSKKAQDYSNQPQHFGDGTRLSIL.

The genes are TRBV5-1 and TRBJ2-7; 8 nucleotides align to TRBD1. The V segment lost 0 bases and the J segment 3 bases; nucleotides outside the gene matches: 5. Germline V gives CDR1 SGHRS, CDR2 YFSETQ. The CDR3 extends over 15 amino acids. The CDR3 DNA reads TGCGCCAGCAGCTTGGGAGTGACAGGGGACTACGAGCAGTACTTC. Translating it yields CASSLGVTGDYEQYF.

This clone was found once. The chain carries TRBV6-5 and TRBJ2-3; 7 bases are shared with TRBD2. The J segment lost 2 bases and the V segment lost 4 bases, leaving 3 bases of the junction unmatched. This CDR3 contains 14 residues. The germline V gene has CDR1 MNHEY and CDR2 SVGAGI. Here the CDR3 reads CASSLLATTDTQYF. The CDR3 region has the DNA TGTGCCAGCAGTTTACTAGCGACCACAGATACGCAGTATTTT.

The chain recombines TRBV2 with TRBJ2-1, with D maybe TRBD2 (8 bases). Trimming took 7 bases from V and 0 from J, leaving 16 bases between them. Germline CDR1 and CDR2: SNHLY and FYNNEI. The CDR3 is made up of 16 amino acids. In DNA, the CDR3 is TGTGCCAGCAATCGGGACAGCGGGAGCTCCTACAATGAGCAGTTCTTC. It translates to CASNRDSGSSYNEQFF.

The gene calls are TRBV7-3 and TRBJ1-2; D gene unclear. With 4 bases removed from V and 8 bases from J, the gap between germline ends came to 14 bases. The germline V gene encodes CDR1 SGHTA and CDR2 FQGTGA. The CDR3 consists of 13 residues. This CDR3 is CASSSTGRKGYTF. The CDR3 nucleotides are TGTGCCAGCAGCTCAACCGGGAGAAAGGGCTACACCTTC.

The chain combines TRBV4-2 with TRBJ2-1; the match to TRBD1 covers 9 bases. Per the germline V gene, CDR1 is LGHNA and CDR2 is YNFKEQ. Unmatched junction bases numbered 10, after V lost 3 bases and J lost 7 bases. This CDR3 comprises 16 residues. In nucleotides, the CDR3 is TGTGCCAGCAGCCAGGCACCGGGACAGGGAGTGAATGAGCAGTTCTTC. Translated: CASSQAPGQGVNEQFF.

The J gene is TRBJ2-6, the V gene TRBV7-2, with D perhaps matching TRBD1 or TRBD2 (5 bases each). The germline V gene encodes CDR1 SGHTA and CDR2 FQGNSA. CDR3 length equals 16 residues. The V end lost 4 bases, the J end lost 0 bases, and 10 bases lay between the germline ends. CDR3 coding DNA: TGTGCCAGCAGCTCGGGACCGAGCTCTGGGGCCAACGTCCTGACTTTC. Translation: CASSSGPSSGANVLTF.

This clone has only one observation. The V and J genes are TRBV7-2 and TRBJ2-1, with 13 bases matching TRBD2. Germline CDR1 and CDR2: SGHTA and FQGNSA. This CDR3 has 16 amino acids. The ends lost 3 bases at V and 4 bases at J; junction bases unmatched: 3. Here the CDR3 DNA reads TGTGCCAGCAGCTTGGGACTAGCGGGAAGTTACAATGAGCAGTTCTTC. The encoded protein is CASSLGLAGSYNEQFF.

The chain joins TRBV7-9 to TRBJ1-1; D might be TRBD1 (5 bases). Looked up from germline, CDR1 is SEHNR and CDR2 is FQNEAQ (reference sequence). The CDR3 runs to 17 residues. Trimming pared 5 bases from V and 0 bases from J, leaving 19 bases between. The CDR3 loop is CASSQEGYRTMNTEAFF. In nucleotides, the CDR3 is TGTGCCAGCAGCCAAGAGGGTTACAGGACCATGAACACTGAAGCTTTCTTT.

The V gene is TRBV2, the J gene TRBJ2-3, with 7 bases lining up with TRBD2. Germline loops: CDR1 SNHLY, CDR2 FYNNEI. CDR3 length equals 14 residues. With V trimmed by 8 bases and J by 6 bases, 11 bases remained unmatched. CDR3 amino acids: CASSREGPTDTQYF. The CDR3 DNA follows: TGTGCCAGCTCGAGGGAGGGCCCTACGGATACGCAGTATTTT.

V and J are TRBV4-1 and TRBJ1-2; D is ambiguous. V was clipped by 1 base and J by 4 bases, with 10 bases between them. CDR3 length: 14 residues. CDR1 is MGHRA and CDR2 is YSYEKL in the germline V gene. The CDR3 DNA reads TGCGCCAGCAGCCAAGCGACGCGTACCTATGGCTACACCTTC. It codes for CASSQATRTYGYTF.

The chain is built from TRBV15 and TRBJ2-3, with 10 bases aligning to TRBD2. The V segment lost 0 bases and the J segment 6 bases; nucleotides outside the gene matches: 6. Per the germline V gene, CDR1 is LNHNV and CDR2 is YYDKDF (reference sequence). CDR3 length: 16 amino acids. The CDR3 region has the DNA TGTGCCACCAGCAGAGAGCTAGCGGGGGCAACGGATACGCAGTATTTT. Encoded protein: CATSRELAGATDTQYF.

About this clone itself: One end of the junction varies from germline; a read error may be responsible. The rearrangement joins TRBV29-1 to TRBJ2-7; 9 nucleotides agree with TRBD1. CDR1 is SQVTM, CDR2 ANQGSEA, per germline. The CDR3 contains 15 residues. DNA for the CDR3: TGCAGCGTTATTTTTCAACAGGGGGCGACCTACGGGCAGTACTTC. Residues: CSVIFQQGATYGQYF.

V and J are TRBV18 and TRBJ2-3; D is ambiguous. With 7 bases removed from V and 1 base from J, the gap between germline ends came to 3 bases. The germline gives CDR1 KGHSH, CDR2 LQKENI. CDR3 length: 11 residues. CDR3 amino acids: CASLGTDTQYF. The CDR3 bases are TGTGCCAGCTTAGGCACAGATACGCAGTATTTT.

The V call is TRBV12-5, the J call TRBJ1-1, with TRBD1 as a possible D gene (6 bases). Germline V CDR1 and CDR2: LGHNT, FRNRAP. Trimming took off 5 bases at V and 1 base at J, with 20 bases between the two ends. The CDR3 runs to 17 residues. This chain's CDR3 is CASGRGGLRGANTEAFF. The CDR3 nucleotides read TGTGCTAGTGGTCGTGGGGGGCTGAGAGGAGCGAACACTGAAGCTTTCTTT.

CDR3 sequence: CASSIGQGNQPQHF. The CDR3 DNA sequence: TGTGCCAGTAGTATAGGACAGGGCAATCAGCCCCAGCATTTT. The chain recombines TRBV19 with TRBJ1-5, with D possibly TRBD1 on 6 matching bases. CDR1 is LNHDA, CDR2 SQIVND, per germline (reference sequence). This CDR3 is built from 14 residues. Trimming shortened V by 1 base and J by 2 bases, and 6 bases separated the two germline ends.

J is TRBJ2-2 and V is TRBV30, with TRBD2 matching 7 bases. Losses at the gene ends were 5 bases for V and 3 bases for J; bases not matched to a gene: 0. The germline gives CDR1 GTSNPN, CDR2 SVGIG (reference sequence). There are 12 residues in the CDR3. In DNA, the CDR3 is TGTGCCTGGGCGGGGGACACCGGGGAGCTGTTTTTT. It specifies CAWAGDTGELFF.

The chain carries TRBV6-1 and TRBJ2-7; D is unclear. The CDR3 loop spans 13 amino acids. Germline V gives CDR1 MNHNS, CDR2 SASEGT. V dropped 5 bases and J dropped 3 bases, with 11 bases sitting between them. CDR3 coding DNA: TGTGCCAGCAGTTCTGGTTCCTACTACGAGCAGTACTTC. Residues: CASSSGSYYEQYF.

The chain joins TRBV7-8 to TRBJ1-3, with D possibly matching TRBD1 (5 bases). V lost 1 base and J 5 bases, leaving 18 bases between the germline ends. The CDR3 totals 17 residues. Germline assignment: CDR1 SGHVS and CDR2 FQNEAQ. CDR3 DNA: TGTGCCAGCAGCTTAGGAGTCGCAGGGAGAGGTCGAAACACCATATATTTT. It translates to CASSLGVAGRGRNTIYF.

The sample holds one count of this clone. The rearrangement links TRBV5-6 to TRBJ1-3; D is ambiguous. This CDR3 comprises 14 residues. Deletions cut 3 bases from V and 8 bases from J, with 15 bases between. In germline, CDR1 is SGHDT, CDR2 YYEEEE. The CDR3 DNA sequence: TGTGCCAGCAGCTGGACCGAAAATAGCCACACCATATATTTT. Amino acid sequence: CASSWTENSHTIYF.

This sequence joins TRBV20-1 and TRBJ1-5, with unresolved D. This CDR3 is 10 amino acids long. Germline V gives CDR1 DFQATT, CDR2 SNEGSKA (reference sequence). V dropped 7 bases and J dropped 4 bases, with 5 bases sitting between them. This CDR3 reads CSVSNQPQHF. The CDR3 DNA is TGCAGTGTGAGTAATCAGCCCCAGCATTTT.

This chain uses TRBV19 with TRBJ2-5, with 10 bases identical to TRBD2. Germline CDR1 is LNHDA and CDR2 is SQIVND (reference sequence). Trimming cost V 8 bases and J 4 bases; bases outside gene matches: 10. This CDR3 region has 15 residues. The CDR3 is CASQRLAGVAETQYF. The CDR3 bases are TGTGCCAGTCAGCGGCTAGCGGGAGTTGCAGAGACCCAGTACTTC.

The V call is TRBV21-1, the J call TRBJ2-7; TRBD2, the table's D call, lacks a check against the DNA. TRBV21-1 is a known pseudogene. CDR3 length: 15 amino acids. The CDR3 protein is CASSKGGPDWGEQYF. The CDR3 DNA follows: TGTGCCAGCAGCAAAGGAGGTCCGGACTGGGGCGAGCAGTACTTC.

J is TRBJ1-4 and V is TRBV4-1; D gene unclear. Germline lookup yields CDR1 MGHRA and CDR2 YSYEKL. V was clipped by 4 bases and J by 7 bases, with 10 bases between them. The length of the CDR3 is 13 residues. The CDR3 spells CASSLLWTEKLFF. The CDR3 region has the DNA TGCGCCAGCAGCCTGCTTTGGACTGAAAAACTGTTTTTT.

The chain carries TRBV21-1 and TRBJ2-1. TRBV21-1 corresponds to a pseudogene. This CDR3 comprises 9 residues. The CDR3 loop is CASRGEQFF. In DNA form, the CDR3 reads TGTGCCAGCAGGGGTGAGCAGTTCTTC.